The 9 T cell receptor beta chains given below trace back to one sample, sequenced in a study of cytomegalovirus exposure and HLA in healthy donors. The PCR used 60 Vbeta and 13 Jbeta primers. Assay used: immunoSEQ multiplex PCR; TCRdb lists only in-frame clones, some missing. The table records around 170,000 clones, 82% of them present only once. Sequenced material: PBMCs. The receptor source for this set is a man in his forties in good health and CMV-seronegative.

The rearrangement uses TRBV11-2 and TRBJ2-1; 9 bases are shared with TRBD2. CDR3 length: 16 residues. V gave up 2 bases and J gave up 8 bases; unmatched junction bases: 10. Germline values: CDR1 SGHAT, CDR2 FQNNGV. As DNA, the CDR3 is TGTGCCAGCAGCTTAAGCATAGCGGGAGTCGGGTATGAGCAGTTCTTC. Translated: CASSLSIAGVGYEQFF.

The chain combines TRBV2 with TRBJ1-5, with TRBD1 as a possible D gene (5 bases). V was pared by 6 bases and J by 4 bases, with 10 bases between. From germline, CDR1 is SNHLY and CDR2 FYNNEI. CDR3 length: 13 amino acids. DNA of the CDR3: TGTGCCAGCAGCCGACAGATAAATCAGCCCCAGCATTTT. It specifies CASSRQINQPQHF.

V gene TRBV19 combines with J gene TRBJ2-7; TRBD1 aligns across 8 bases. The CDR3 contains 16 residues. The ends lost 3 bases at V and 5 bases at J; junction bases unmatched: 12. Germline CDR1 is LNHDA and CDR2 is SQIVND (reference sequence). The CDR3 loop is CASSIRQGANSNEQYF. The CDR3 coding sequence is TGTGCCAGTAGTATCCGGCAGGGGGCAAATTCGAACGAGCAGTACTTC. Variable domain in full (rest from reference TRBV19 and TRBJ2-7): DGGITQSPKYLFRKEGQNVTLSCEQNLNHDAMYWYRQDPGQGLRLIYYSQIVNDFQKGDIAEGYSVSREKKESFPLTVTSAQKNPTAFYLCASSIRQGANSNEQYFGPGTRLTVT.

This chain links TRBV6-5 with TRBJ2-5; D remains unclear. This CDR3 region has 15 residues. Trimming left V 2 bases short and J 5 bases short, with 15 bases between. The germline V gene encodes CDR1 MNHEY and CDR2 SVGAGI. DNA of the CDR3: TGTGCCAGCAGTTACAAAGTCGGTGCAGCGGAGACCCAGTACTTC. Amino acid sequence: CASSYKVGAAETQYF.

The count of this clone is one. The chain couples TRBV4-3 to TRBJ2-7; D is possibly TRBD1 (5 bases). Germline assignment: CDR1 LGHNA and CDR2 YSLEER. Trimming took 1 base from V and 4 from J, leaving 23 bases between them. CDR3 length: 18 residues. Written as DNA, the CDR3 is TGCGCCAGCAGCCAAGCAGGTTTAGGGGCGACTGGGGATTACGAGCAGTACTTC. Its translation: CASSQAGLGATGDYEQYF.

V is TRBV9 and J is TRBJ1-5, with D possibly TRBD1 on 5 matching bases. V gave up 4 bases and J gave up 3 bases, with 8 bases separating them. The CDR3 covers 13 residues. From germline, CDR1 is SGDLS and CDR2 YYNGEE. The CDR3 spells CASSPDTNQPQHF. The CDR3 DNA reads as TGTGCCAGCAGCCCGGACACCAATCAGCCCCAGCATTTT.

The genes are TRBV9 and TRBJ2-3; perhaps TRBD2 as D (7 bases). The germline CDR1 and CDR2 sequences are SGDLS and YYNGEE. V lost 0 bases and J 1 base, leaving 15 bases between the germline ends. CDR3 length: 17 residues. CDR3 amino acids: CASSVDPRGARTDTQYF. The CDR3 coding sequence is TGTGCCAGCAGCGTAGACCCTCGGGGGGCCCGCACAGATACGCAGTATTTT.

This chain connects TRBV18 to TRBJ2-5, with 8 bases lining up with TRBD2. Trimming at V came to 3 bases and at J to 3 bases, leaving 18 bases not matched to a gene. Germline CDR1 KGHSH, CDR2 LQKENI. CDR3 size: 19 residues. The CDR3 nucleotides are TGTGCCAGCTCACCCCCCTGGGGTAGCGGGAAACTCATGGAAGAGACCCAGTACTTC. It translates to CASSPPWGSGKLMEETQYF.

The chain has TRBV18 and TRBJ1-2; 9 bases match TRBD1. Germline V gene data show CDR1 as KGHSH and CDR2 as LQKENI. Trimming took 5 bases from V and 10 from J; bases not matched to a gene: 20. The CDR3 contains 17 residues. Written as DNA, the CDR3 is TGTGCCAGCTCAACAACAGGGGGCGTTTCATTAGGCTCTTACTACACCTTC. This gives the protein CASSTTGGVSLGSYYTF.